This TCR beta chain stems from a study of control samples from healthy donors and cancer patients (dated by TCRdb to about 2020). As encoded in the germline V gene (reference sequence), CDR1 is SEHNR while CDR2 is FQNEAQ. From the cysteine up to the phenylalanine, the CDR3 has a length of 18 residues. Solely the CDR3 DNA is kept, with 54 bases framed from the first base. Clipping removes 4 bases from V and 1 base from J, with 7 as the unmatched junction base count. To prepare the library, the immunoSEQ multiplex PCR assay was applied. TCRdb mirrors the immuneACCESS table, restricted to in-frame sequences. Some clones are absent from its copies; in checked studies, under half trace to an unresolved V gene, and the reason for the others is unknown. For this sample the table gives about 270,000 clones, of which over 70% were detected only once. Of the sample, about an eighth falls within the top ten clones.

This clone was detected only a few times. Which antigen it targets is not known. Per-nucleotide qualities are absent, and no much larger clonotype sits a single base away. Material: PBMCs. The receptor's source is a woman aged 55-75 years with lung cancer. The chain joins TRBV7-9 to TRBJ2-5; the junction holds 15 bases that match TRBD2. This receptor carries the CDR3 CASSSIGTSGGLQETQYF. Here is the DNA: TGTGCCAGCAGCTCCATAGGGACTAGCGGGGGGCTCCAAGAGACCCAGTACTTC.